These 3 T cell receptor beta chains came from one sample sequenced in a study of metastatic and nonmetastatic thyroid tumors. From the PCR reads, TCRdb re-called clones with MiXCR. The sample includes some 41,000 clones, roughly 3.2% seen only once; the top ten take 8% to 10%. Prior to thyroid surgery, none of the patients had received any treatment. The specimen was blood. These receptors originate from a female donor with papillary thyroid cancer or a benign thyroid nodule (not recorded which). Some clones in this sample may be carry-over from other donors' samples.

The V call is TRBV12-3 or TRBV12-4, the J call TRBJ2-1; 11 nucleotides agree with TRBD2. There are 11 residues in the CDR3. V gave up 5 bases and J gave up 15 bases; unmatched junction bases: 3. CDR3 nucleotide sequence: TGTGCCAGCAGTATTAGCGGGAGGGTGTTCTTC. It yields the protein CASSISGRVFF.

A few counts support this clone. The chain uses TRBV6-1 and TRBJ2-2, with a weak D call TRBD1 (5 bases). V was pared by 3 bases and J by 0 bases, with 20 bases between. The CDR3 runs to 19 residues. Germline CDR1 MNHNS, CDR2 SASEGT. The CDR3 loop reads CASSDHGPQGCANTGELFF. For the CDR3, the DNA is TGTGCCAGCAGTGACCATGGTCCCCAGGGCTGTGCGAACACCGGGGAGCTGTTTTTT.

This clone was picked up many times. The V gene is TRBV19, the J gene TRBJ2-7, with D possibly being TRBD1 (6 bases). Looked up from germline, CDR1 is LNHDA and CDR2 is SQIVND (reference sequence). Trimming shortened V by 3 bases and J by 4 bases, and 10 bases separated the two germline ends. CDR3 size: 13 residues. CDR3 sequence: CASSMGAVYEQYF. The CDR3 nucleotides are TGTGCCAGTAGTATGGGGGCGGTTTACGAGCAGTACTTC.